The clone carrying this T cell receptor beta chain was recorded a few times. Rearranged V-D-J TRB sequences were amplified with a mixed TRB-A/B primer pool. Using its own MiXCR run on the multiplex PCR reads, TCRdb lists one record per CDR3 protein. The sample holds about 13,000 distinct CDR3 sequences, roughly 26% seen once. The source of the sample is a study of T cell repertoires in aging, cancer and after chemotherapy. CDR1 is MNHNY and CDR2 is SVGAGI in the germline V gene (reference sequence). The CDR3 contains 16 residues. V lost 4 bases and J lost 0; bases outside the gene matches: 3. TCR beta rearrangements were amplified from peripheral blood genomic DNA.

This receptor was taken from a human donor in good health. Input material: blood. The chain combines TRBV6-6 with TRBJ1-6; TRBD1 agrees at 7 bases. The CDR3 region is CASSSTGHSYNSPLHF. The CDR3 DNA reads TGTGCCAGCAGTTCGACAGGGCACTCCTATAATTCACCCCTCCACTTT.